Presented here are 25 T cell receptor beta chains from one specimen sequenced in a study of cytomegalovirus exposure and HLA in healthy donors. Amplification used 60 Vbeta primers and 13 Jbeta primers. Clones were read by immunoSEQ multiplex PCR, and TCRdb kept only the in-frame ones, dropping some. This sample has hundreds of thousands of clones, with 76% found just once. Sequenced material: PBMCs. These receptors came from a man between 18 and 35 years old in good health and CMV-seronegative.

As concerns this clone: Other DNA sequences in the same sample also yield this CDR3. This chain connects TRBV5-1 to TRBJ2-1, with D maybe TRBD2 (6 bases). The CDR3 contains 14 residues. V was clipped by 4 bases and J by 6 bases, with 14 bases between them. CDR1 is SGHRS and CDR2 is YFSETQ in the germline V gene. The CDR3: CASSPGTSGNEQFF. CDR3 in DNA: TGCGCCAGCAGCCCGGGGACTTCGGGCAATGAGCAGTTCTTC.

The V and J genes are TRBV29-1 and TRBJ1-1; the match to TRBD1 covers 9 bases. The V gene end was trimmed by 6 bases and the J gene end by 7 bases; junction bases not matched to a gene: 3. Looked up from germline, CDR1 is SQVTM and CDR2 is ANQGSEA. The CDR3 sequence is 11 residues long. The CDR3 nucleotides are TGCAGCGTACAGGGGGCGATTGAAGCTTTCTTT. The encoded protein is CSVQGAIEAFF.

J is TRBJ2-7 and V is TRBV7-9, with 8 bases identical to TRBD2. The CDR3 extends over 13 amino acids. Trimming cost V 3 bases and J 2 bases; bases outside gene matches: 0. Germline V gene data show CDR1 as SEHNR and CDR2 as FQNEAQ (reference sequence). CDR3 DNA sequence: TGTGCCAGCAGCTTTAGCGGGACCTACGAGCAGTACTTC. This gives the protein CASSFSGTYEQYF.

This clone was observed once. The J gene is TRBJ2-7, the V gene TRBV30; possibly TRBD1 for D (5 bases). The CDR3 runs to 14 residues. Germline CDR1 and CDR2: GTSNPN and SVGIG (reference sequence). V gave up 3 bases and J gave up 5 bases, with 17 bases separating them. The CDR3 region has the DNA TGTGCCTGGAGAAGAATGCAGGGTAGCCACGAGCAGTACTTC. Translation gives CAWRRMQGSHEQYF.

CDR3 DNA sequence: TGTGCCAGTAGTATAACCTCCACTTCCTACGAGCAGTACTTC. Translated: CASSITSTSYEQYF. This chain joins TRBV19 and TRBJ2-7; D not resolved. The V end was cut by 2 bases, the J end by 1 base, with 9 bases between. The CDR3 sequence is 14 residues long. The germline gives CDR1 LNHDA, CDR2 SQIVND (reference sequence).

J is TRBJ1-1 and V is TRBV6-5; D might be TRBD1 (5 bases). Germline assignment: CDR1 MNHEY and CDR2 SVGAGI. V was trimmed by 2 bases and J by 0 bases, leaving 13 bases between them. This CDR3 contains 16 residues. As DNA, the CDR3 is TGTGCCAGCAGTTACGCTGCGACAGCAATGAACACTGAAGCTTTCTTT. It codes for CASSYAATAMNTEAFF.

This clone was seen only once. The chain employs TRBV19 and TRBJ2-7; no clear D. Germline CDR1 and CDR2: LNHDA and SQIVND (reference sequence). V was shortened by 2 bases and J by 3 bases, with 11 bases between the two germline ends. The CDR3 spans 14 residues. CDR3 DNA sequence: TGTGCCAGTAGTATATCCCTACCGGGCTACGAGCAGTACTTC. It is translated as CASSISLPGYEQYF.

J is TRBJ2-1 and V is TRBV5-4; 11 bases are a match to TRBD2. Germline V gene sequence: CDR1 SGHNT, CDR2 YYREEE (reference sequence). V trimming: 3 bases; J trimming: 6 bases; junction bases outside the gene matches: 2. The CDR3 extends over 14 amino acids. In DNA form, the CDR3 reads TGTGCCAGCAGCTGGGGACTAGCGGCCAATGAGCAGTTCTTC. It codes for CASSWGLAANEQFF. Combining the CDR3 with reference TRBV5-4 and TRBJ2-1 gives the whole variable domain ETGVTQSPTHLIKTRGQQVTLRCSSQSGHNTVSWYQQALGQGPQFIFQYYREEENGRGNFPPRFSGLQFPNYSSELNVNALELDDSALYLCASSWGLAANEQFFGPGTRLTVL.

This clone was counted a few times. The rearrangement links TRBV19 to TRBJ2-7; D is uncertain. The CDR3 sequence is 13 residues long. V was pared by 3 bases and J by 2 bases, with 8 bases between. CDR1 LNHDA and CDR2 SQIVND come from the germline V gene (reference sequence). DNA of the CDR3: TGTGCCAGTAGTATGCGGAGCACCTACGAGCAGTACTTC. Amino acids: CASSMRSTYEQYF.

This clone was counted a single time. Here the CDR3 DNA reads TGCGCCAGCAGCTTGAACAGTAACACTGAAGCTTTCTTT. Translated, it gives CASSLNSNTEAFF. The V call is TRBV5-1, the J call TRBJ1-1; the D is unclear. CDR1 is SGHRS, CDR2 YFSETQ, per germline. The CDR3 is 13 amino acids. Trimming cost V 1 base and J 2 bases, with 6 bases left between them.

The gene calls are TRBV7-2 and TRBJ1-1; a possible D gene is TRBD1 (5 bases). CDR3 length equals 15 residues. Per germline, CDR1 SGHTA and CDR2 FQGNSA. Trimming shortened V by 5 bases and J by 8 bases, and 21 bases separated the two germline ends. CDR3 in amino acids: CASSLRGRTPREAFF. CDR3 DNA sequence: TGTGCCAGCAGCCTTAGGGGCCGAACGCCCCGCGAAGCTTTCTTT.

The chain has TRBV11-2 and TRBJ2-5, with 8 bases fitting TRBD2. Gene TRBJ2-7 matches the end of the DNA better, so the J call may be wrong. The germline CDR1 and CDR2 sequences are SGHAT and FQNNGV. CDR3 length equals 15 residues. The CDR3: CASSPIAGSSYEQYF. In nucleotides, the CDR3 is TGTGCCAGCAGCCCTATAGCGGGGAGCTCCTACGAGCAGTACTTC.

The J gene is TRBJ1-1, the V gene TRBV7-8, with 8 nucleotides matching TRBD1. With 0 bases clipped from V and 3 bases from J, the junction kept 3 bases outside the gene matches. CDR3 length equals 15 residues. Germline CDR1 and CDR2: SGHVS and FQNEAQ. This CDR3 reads CASSLAGTGYTEAFF. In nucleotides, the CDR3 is TGTGCCAGCAGCTTAGCTGGGACAGGCTACACTGAAGCTTTCTTT. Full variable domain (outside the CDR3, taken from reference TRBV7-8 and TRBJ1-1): GAGVSQSPRYKVAKRGQDVALRCDPISGHVSLFWYQQALGQGPEFLTYFQNEAQLDKSGLPSDRFFAERPEGSVSTLKIQRTQQEDSAVYLCASSLAGTGYTEAFFGQGTRLTVV.

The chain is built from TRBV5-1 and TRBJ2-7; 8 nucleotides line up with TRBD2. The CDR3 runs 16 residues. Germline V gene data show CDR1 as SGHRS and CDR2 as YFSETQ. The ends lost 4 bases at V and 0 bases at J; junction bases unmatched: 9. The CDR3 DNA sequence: TGCGCCAGCAGCCTGGATGGACTAGCCAGCTCCTACGAGCAGTACTTC. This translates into CASSLDGLASSYEQYF.

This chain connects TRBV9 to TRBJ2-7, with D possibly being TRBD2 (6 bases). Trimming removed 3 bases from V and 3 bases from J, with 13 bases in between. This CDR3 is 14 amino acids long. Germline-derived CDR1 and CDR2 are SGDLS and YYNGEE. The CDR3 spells CASSGSGHYYEQYF. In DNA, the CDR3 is TGTGCCAGCAGCGGTAGCGGCCATTACTACGAGCAGTACTTC.

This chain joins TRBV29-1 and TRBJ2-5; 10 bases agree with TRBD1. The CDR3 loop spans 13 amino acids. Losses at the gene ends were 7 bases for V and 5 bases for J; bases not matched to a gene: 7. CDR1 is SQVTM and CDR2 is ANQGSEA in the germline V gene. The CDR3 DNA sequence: TGCAGCGGGAGGGGACAGGGGATGGAGACCCAGTACTTC. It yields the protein CSGRGQGMETQYF. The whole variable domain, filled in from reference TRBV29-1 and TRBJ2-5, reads SAVISQKPSRDICQRGTSLTIQCQVDSQVTMMFWYRQQPGQSLTLIATANQGSEATYESGFVIDKFPISRPNLTFSTLTVSNMSPEDSSIYLCSGRGQGMETQYFGPGTRLLVL.

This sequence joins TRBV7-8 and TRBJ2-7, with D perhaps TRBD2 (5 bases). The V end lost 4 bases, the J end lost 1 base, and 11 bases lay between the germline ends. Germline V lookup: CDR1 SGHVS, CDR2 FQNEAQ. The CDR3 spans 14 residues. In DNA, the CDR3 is TGTGCCAGCAGCTCTAGGCGGGCTTCCTACGAGCAGTACTTC. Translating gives CASSSRRASYEQYF.

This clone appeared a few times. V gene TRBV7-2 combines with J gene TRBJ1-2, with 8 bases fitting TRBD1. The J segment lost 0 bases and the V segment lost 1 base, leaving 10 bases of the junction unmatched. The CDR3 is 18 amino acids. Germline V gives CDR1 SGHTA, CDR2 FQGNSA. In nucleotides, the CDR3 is TGTGCCAGCAGCTTAGTGGGGGGGCAGGGGGCCTCTAACTATGGCTACACCTTC. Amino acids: CASSLVGGQGASNYGYTF.

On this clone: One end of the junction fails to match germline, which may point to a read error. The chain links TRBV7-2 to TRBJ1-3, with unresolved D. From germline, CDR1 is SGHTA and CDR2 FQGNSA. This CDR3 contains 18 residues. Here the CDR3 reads CASSPSGGGLRSGNTVYF. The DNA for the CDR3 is TGTGCCAGCAGCCCCAGCGGTGGCGGCCTCCGCTCTGGAAACACCGTATATTTT.

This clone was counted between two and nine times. The CDR3 protein is CASSLLADQETQYF. The CDR3 DNA reads TGTGCCAGCAGTTTACTGGCAGACCAAGAGACCCAGTACTTC. The chain is built from TRBV27 and TRBJ2-5; no firm D call. CDR3 size: 14 residues. Per the germline V gene, CDR1 is MNHEY and CDR2 is SMNVEV (reference sequence). V lost 2 bases and J lost 0, with 7 bases in between.

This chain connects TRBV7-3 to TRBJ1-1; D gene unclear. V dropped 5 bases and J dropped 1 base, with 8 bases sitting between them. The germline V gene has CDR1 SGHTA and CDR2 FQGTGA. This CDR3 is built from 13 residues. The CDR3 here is CASSHEGNTEAFF. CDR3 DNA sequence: TGTGCCAGCAGCCATGAGGGGAACACTGAAGCTTTCTTT. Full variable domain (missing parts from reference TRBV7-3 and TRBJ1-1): GAGVSQTPSNKVTEKGKYVELRCDPISGHTALYWYRQSLGQGPEFLIYFQGTGAADDSGLPNDRFFAVRPEGSVSTLKIQRTERGDSAVYLCASSHEGNTEAFFGQGTRLTVV.

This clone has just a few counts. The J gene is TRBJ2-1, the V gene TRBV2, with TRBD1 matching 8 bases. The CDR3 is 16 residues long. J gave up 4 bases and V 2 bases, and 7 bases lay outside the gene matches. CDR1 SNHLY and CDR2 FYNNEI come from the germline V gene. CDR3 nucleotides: TGTGCCAGCAGTGAATTTAGGACAGGGAGGTACAATGAGCAGTTCTTC. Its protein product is CASSEFRTGRYNEQFF. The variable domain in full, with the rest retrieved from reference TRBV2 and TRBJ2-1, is EPEVTQTPSHQVTQMGQEVILRCVPISNHLYFYWYRQILGQKVEFLVSFYNNEISEKSEIFDDQFSVERPDGSNFTLKIRSTKLEDSAMYFCASSEFRTGRYNEQFFGPGTRLTVL.

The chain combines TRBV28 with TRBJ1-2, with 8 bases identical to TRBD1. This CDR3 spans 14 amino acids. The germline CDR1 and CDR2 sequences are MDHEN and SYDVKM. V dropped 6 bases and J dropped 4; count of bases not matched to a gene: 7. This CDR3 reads CASRQDRGFYGYTF. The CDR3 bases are TGTGCCAGCAGGCAAGACAGGGGCTTCTATGGCTACACCTTC.

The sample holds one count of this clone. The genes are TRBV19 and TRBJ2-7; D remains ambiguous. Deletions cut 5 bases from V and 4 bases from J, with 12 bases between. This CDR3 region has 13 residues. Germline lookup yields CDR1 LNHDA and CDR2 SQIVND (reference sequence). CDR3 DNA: TGTGCCAGTAGTCCCGGTAGATCTTACGAGCAGTACTTC. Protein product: CASSPGRSYEQYF.

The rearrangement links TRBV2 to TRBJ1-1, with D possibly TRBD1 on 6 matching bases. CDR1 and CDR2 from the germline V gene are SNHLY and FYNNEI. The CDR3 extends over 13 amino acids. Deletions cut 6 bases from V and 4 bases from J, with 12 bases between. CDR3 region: CASRLGQLTEAFF. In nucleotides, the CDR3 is TGTGCCAGCAGGTTAGGACAGCTCACTGAAGCTTTCTTT.